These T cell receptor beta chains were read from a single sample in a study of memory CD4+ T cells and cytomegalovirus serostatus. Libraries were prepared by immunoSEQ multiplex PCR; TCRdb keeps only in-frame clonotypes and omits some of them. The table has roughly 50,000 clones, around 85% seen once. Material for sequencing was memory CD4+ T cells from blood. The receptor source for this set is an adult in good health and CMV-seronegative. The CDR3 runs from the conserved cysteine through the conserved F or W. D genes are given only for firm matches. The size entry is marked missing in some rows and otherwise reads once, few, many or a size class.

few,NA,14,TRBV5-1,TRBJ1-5,CASSLEAGNQPQHF,TGCGCCAGCAGCTTAGAAGCCGGCAATCAGCCCCAGCATTTT
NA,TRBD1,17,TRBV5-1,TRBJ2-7,CASSQQGGLGTSYEQYF,TGCGCCAGCAGCCAGCAAGGGGGCCTAGGTACCTCCTACGAGCAGTACTTC
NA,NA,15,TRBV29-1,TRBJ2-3,CSVNLRQWGTDTQYF,TGCAGCGTCAACTTGCGCCAGTGGGGCACAGATACGCAGTATTTT
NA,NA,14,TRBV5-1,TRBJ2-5,CASSQSGYSETQYF,TGCGCCAGCAGCCAATCAGGGTATTCGGAGACCCAGTACTTC
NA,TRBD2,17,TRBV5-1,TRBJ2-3,CASSKITSGGASDTQYF,TGCGCCAGCAGCAAAATCACTAGCGGGGGGGCGTCAGATACGCAGTATTTT
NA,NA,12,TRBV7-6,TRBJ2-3,CASSAMGDTQYF,TGTGCCAGCAGCGCAATGGGGGATACGCAGTATTTT
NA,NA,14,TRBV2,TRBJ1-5,CASRFGGSNQPQHF,TGTGCCAGCAGATTCGGGGGTAGCAATCAGCCCCAGCATTTT
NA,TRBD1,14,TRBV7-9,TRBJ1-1,CASSLRTGASEAFF,TGTGCCAGCAGCTTACGGACAGGAGCTTCTGAAGCTTTCTTT
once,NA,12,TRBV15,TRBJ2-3,CATSTSWDTQYF,TGTGCCACCAGCACCTCTTGGGATACGCAGTATTTT
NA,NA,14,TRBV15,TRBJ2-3,CATSRGRGSDTQYF,TGTGCCACCAGCAGAGGGAGGGGTTCAGATACGCAGTATTTT
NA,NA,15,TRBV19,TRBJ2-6,CASSFQTGGANVLTF,TGTGCCAGTAGTTTTCAAACCGGTGGGGCCAACGTCCTGACTTTC
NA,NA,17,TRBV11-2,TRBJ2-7,CASSTIRGGSHSYEQYF,TGTGCCAGCAGCACCATTCGAGGGGGGTCCCACTCCTACGAGCAGTACTTC
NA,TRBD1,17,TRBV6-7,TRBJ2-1,CASSYWPQGGHYNEQFF,TGTGCCAGCAGTTATTGGCCACAGGGGGGACATTACAATGAGCAGTTCTTC
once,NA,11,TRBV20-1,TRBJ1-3,CGEVSGNTIYF,TGCGGCGAGGTCTCTGGAAACACCATATATTTT
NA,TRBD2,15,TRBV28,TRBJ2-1,CASSQSGSSYNEQFF,TGTGCCAGCAGCCAGAGCGGGAGTTCCTACAATGAGCAGTTCTTC
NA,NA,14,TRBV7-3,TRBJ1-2,CASSPGSDHRGYTF,TGTGCCAGCAGCCCCGGGAGTGACCATCGTGGCTACACCTTC
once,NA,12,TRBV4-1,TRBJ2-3,CASSQGFDTQYF,TGCGCCAGCAGCCAAGGGTTCGATACGCAGTATTTT
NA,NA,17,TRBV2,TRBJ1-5,CASSEAGRTAFNQPQHF,TGTGCCAGCAGTGAAGCGGGGAGGACAGCTTTCAATCAGCCCCAGCATTTT
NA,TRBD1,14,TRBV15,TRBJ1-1,CATSRNQGASEAFF,TGTGCCACCAGCAGGAATCAGGGGGCGTCTGAAGCTTTCTTT
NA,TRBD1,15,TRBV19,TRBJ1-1,CASRTRTGGLREAFF,TGTGCCAGTAGGACGCGGACAGGGGGCCTTAGGGAAGCTTTCTTT
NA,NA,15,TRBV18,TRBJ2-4,CASSLDRLAKNIQYF,TGTGCCAGCTCCCTTGACAGACTAGCCAAAAACATTCAGTACTTC
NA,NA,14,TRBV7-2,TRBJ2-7,CASSPGLLSYEQYF,TGTGCCAGCAGTCCGGGACTCCTATCCTACGAGCAGTACTTC
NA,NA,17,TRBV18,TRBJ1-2,CASSPLRQDDANYGYTF,TGTGCCAGCTCACCTTTGCGACAGGACGATGCTAACTATGGCTACACCTTC
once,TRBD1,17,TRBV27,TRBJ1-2,CASRGTGDPLGNYGYTF,TGTGCCAGCAGAGGGACAGGGGATCCCTTAGGTAACTATGGCTACACCTTC
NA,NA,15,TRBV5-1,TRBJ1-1,CASSPLSGSETEAFF,TGCGCCAGCAGCCCATTAAGCGGGTCCGAGACTGAAGCTTTCTTT
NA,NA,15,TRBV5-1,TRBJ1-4,CASSLGPGNLVKLFF,TGCGCCAGCAGCCTAGGACCGGGGAACTTGGTAAAACTGTTTTTT
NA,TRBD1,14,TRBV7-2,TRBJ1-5,CASRRTGPGQPQHF,TGTGCCAGCAGGAGGACAGGGCCAGGACAGCCCCAGCATTTT
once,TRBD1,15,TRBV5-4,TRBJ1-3,CASTNGRGPGNTIYF,TGTGCCAGCACTAATGGGAGGGGGCCTGGAAACACCATATATTTT
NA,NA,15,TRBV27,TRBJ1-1,CASSSRQAYNTEAFF,TGTGCCAGCAGTTCCCGACAGGCTTATAACACTGAAGCTTTCTTT
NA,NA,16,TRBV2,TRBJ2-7,CASSENPRVGSYEQYF,TGTGCCAGCAGTGAAAACCCAAGGGTGGGGAGTTACGAGCAGTACTTC
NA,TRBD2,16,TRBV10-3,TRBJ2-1,CAISESTSGRGGEQFF,TGTGCCATCAGTGAGTCGACTAGCGGGAGGGGTGGTGAGCAGTTCTTC
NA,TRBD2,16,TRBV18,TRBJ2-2,CASSAASGRNTGELFF,TGTGCCAGCTCAGCCGCTAGCGGGAGGAACACCGGGGAGCTGTTTTTT
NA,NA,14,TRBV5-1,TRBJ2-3,CASSTGPSTDTQYF,TGCGCCAGCAGCACGGGACCGAGCACAGATACGCAGTATTTT
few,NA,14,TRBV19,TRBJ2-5,CASTPRGKKETQYF,TGTGCCAGTACCCCCCGGGGGAAAAAAGAGACCCAGTACTTC
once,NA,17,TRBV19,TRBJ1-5,CASSKGHGGGSNQPQHF,TGTGCCAGTAGTAAGGGCCATGGTGGCGGGAGCAATCAGCCCCAGCATTTT
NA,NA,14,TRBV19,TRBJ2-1,CASSRGGRGNEQFF,TGTGCCAGTAGCCGGGGCGGGCGCGGCAATGAGCAGTTCTTC
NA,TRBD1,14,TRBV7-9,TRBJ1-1,CASSGQGGNTEAFF,TGTGCCAGCAGCGGACAGGGGGGAAACACTGAAGCTTTCTTT
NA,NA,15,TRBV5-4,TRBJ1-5,CASSLGGNSNQPQHF,TGTGCCAGCAGCTTGGGCGGGAATAGCAATCAGCCCCAGCATTTT
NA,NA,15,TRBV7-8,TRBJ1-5,CASSFTRDSNQPQHF,TGTGCCAGCAGCTTCACGAGGGATAGCAATCAGCCCCAGCATTTT
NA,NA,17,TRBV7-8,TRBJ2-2,CASSLDGPDQHTGELFF,TGTGCCAGCAGCTTAGACGGCCCAGACCAACACACCGGGGAGCTGTTTTTT
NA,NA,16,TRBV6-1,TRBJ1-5,CASSASRINSNQPQHF,TGTGCCAGCAGTGCGTCCAGGATCAATAGCAATCAGCCCCAGCATTTT
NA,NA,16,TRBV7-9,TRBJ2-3,CASSSGSPGDTDTQYF,TGTGCCAGCAGTTCTGGATCCCCCGGGGACACAGATACGCAGTATTTT
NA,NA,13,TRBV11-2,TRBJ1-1,CASSLAVSTEAFF,TGTGCCAGCAGCTTAGCGGTGTCGACTGAAGCTTTCTTT
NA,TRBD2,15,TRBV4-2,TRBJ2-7,CASFPGFSGGHEQYF,TGTGCCAGTTTCCCGGGATTTAGCGGGGGACACGAGCAGTACTTC
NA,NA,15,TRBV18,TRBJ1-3,CASSLGRNTGNTIYF,TGTGCCAGCTCGCTTGGACGGAATACTGGAAACACCATATATTTT
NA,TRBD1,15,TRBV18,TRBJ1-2,CASSYTGTGADGYTF,TGTGCCAGCTCATACACCGGGACAGGCGCCGATGGCTACACCTTC
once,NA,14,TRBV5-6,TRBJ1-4,CASSLRTRDEKLFF,TGTGCCAGCAGCTTGAGGACCCGGGATGAAAAACTGTTTTTT
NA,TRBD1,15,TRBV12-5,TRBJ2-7,CASGLGGQGINEQYF,TGTGCTAGTGGTTTGGGGGGACAGGGGATCAACGAGCAGTACTTC
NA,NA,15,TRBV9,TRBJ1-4,CASSVGSRVSEKLFF,TGTGCCAGCAGCGTAGGATCCAGGGTCTCTGAAAAACTGTTTTTT
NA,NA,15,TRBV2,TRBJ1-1,CASSERGGAYTEAFF,TGTGCCAGCAGTGAAAGGGGCGGTGCGTACACTGAAGCTTTCTTT
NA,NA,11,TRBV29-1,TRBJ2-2,CSVGSGGELFF,TGCAGCGTTGGTTCAGGGGGGGAGCTGTTTTTT
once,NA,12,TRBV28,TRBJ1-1,CASSSVNTEAFF,TGTGCCAGCAGTTCCGTGAACACTGAAGCTTTCTTT
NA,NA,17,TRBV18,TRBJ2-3,CASSSGIRASSTDTQYF,TGTGCCAGCTCATCGGGAATACGGGCTTCTAGCACAGATACGCAGTATTTT
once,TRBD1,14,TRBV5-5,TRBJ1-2,CASSWPGRGYGYTF,TGTGCCAGCAGCTGGCCGGGCAGGGGGTATGGCTACACCTTC
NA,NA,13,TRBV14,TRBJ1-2,CASSLTRAGGYTF,TGTGCCAGCAGCCTAACCAGGGCGGGGGGCTACACCTTC
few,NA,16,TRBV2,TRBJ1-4,CASSGWLGGLNEKLFF,TGTGCCAGCAGCGGGTGGCTTGGGGGACTTAATGAAAAACTGTTTTTT
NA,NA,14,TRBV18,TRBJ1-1,CASSPRAGNTEAFF,TGTGCCAGCTCACCACGGGCGGGGAACACTGAAGCTTTCTTT
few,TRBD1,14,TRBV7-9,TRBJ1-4,CASSLDGQGTRLFF,TGTGCCAGCAGCTTGGATGGACAGGGGACAAGACTGTTTTTT